The clone carrying this T cell receptor beta chain was recorded a few times. Germline V gene data show CDR1 as SEHNR and CDR2 as FQNEAQ (reference sequence). The length of the CDR3 is 18 residues. V was clipped by 0 bases and J by 2 bases; unmatched bases: 11. This entry is derived from a study of T cell repertoires in cytomegalovirus infection. TCRdb re-called the reads with MiXCR, one entry per CDR3 protein. The sample lists around 740,000 distinct CDR3 sequences, approximately 34% occurring once. The TCR sequence derives from a human donor in good health (CMV status not recorded). Some clones in this sample may be carry-over from other donors' samples. The gene calls are TRBV7-9 and TRBJ2-7; 9 positions match TRBD1. The sequenced material came from PBMCs. This CDR3 is CASSLAGQGLMSTYEQYF. The CDR3 DNA reads TGTGCCAGCAGCTTAGCGGGACAGGGATTAATGAGTACCTACGAGCAGTACTTC.